This TCR beta chain was documented in a study of blood T cell repertoires in COVID-19. Per the authors' pipeline: Scientists estimated how many nucleated cells there were by amplifying reference gene primers. TCRdb's table, derived via immunoSEQ multiplex PCR, lists solely in-frame clones and lacks some. V, J and clone size are those of that table, while D and trimming were read from the DNA. This sample has more than 150,000 clones, with approximately 86% found just once. Seattle cases were enrolled at active infection and followed longitudinally. The sequence was collected from a man aged 60 to 69 with COVID-19, enrolled during active disease. Source material: peripheral blood.

This CDR3 is CASSIGQGMRMNTEAFF. The CDR3 bases are TGTGCCAGTAGTATAGGGCAGGGGATGCGCATGAACACTGAAGCTTTCTTT. This sequence joins TRBV19 and TRBJ1-1; the D gene is possibly TRBD1 (6 bases). The V end lost 1 base, the J end lost 0 bases, and 15 bases lay between the germline ends. The CDR3 covers 17 residues. Germline V gene lookup returns CDR1 LNHDA and CDR2 SQIVND (reference sequence).